The 29 T cell receptor beta chains below all came from one sample that was sequenced in a study of T cells expressing NK-cell markers. From its re-call of the 5' RACE reads, TCRdb lists each CDR3 protein once, without DNA. Here the sample table reports 350,000 to 450,000 distinct CDR3 sequences. Sequenced: blood T cells: a sorted CD56 or NKG2C T cell subset, CD4+ or CD8+ T cells, or bulk PBMC T cells (not recorded which). The receptors shown here come from a man aged 18 to 69 in good health.

V and J are TRBV6-2 or TRBV6-3 and TRBJ2-2; TCRdb calls TRBD2, which cannot be checked without DNA. Germline V gene lookup returns CDR1 MNHEY and CDR2 SVGEGT. The CDR3 extends over 16 amino acids. The CDR3 reads CASTSSGGALTGELFF.

V is TRBV11-1 and J is TRBJ2-2; TCRdb reports TRBD1, a call that lacks DNA to check it against. This CDR3 contains 19 residues. Germline V lookup: CDR1 SGHAT, CDR2 FQDESV (reference sequence). CDR3 region: CASSYRHEGTGRITGELFF.

The gene calls are TRBV5-4 and TRBJ2-1; TCRdb's D call of TRBD2 is untestable without DNA. Germline values: CDR1 SGHNT, CDR2 YYREEE (reference sequence). The CDR3 is 15 residues long. CDR3 residues: CASSLVGGLSYEQFF.

Here the CDR3 reads CASSYPMTGQGGYYGYTF. The chain carries TRBV6-5 and TRBJ1-2; there is no DNA to check the TCRdb D call of TRBD1. Germline CDR1 reads MNHEY; CDR2 reads SVGAGI. The CDR3 is 18 amino acids.

The rearrangement links TRBV6-1 to TRBJ2-3. Germline CDR1 is MNHNS and CDR2 is SASEGT. The CDR3 spans 13 residues. The CDR3 reads CASSRRLLDTQYF.

The chain employs TRBV7-9 and TRBJ1-2; TCRdb names TRBD1, which stays unverified in the absence of DNA. The CDR3 totals 15 residues. Germline V gene data show CDR1 as SEHNR and CDR2 as FQNEAQ (reference sequence). The CDR3: CASSFDWTGNYGYTF. Combining the CDR3 with reference TRBV7-9 and TRBJ1-2 gives the whole variable domain DTGVSQNPRHKITKRGQNVTFRCDPISEHNRLYWYRQTLGQGPEFLTYFQNEAQLEKSRLLSDRFSAERPKGSFSTLEIQRTEQGDSAMYLCASSFDWTGNYGYTFGSGTRLTVV.

The CDR3 is CASSFSSPTPQHF. This rearrangement joins TRBV12-3 or TRBV12-4 to TRBJ1-5. The CDR3 has 13 amino acids.

This CDR3 reads CASSLGASTDTQYF. V usage is TRBV5-1 and J usage is TRBJ2-3. Germline CDR1 and CDR2: SGHRS and YFSETQ. The CDR3 runs 14 residues.

V and J are TRBV24-1 and TRBJ2-2; TCRdb outputs TRBD1, but without DNA this stays unchecked. The CDR3 loop spans 15 amino acids. Per germline, CDR1 KGHDR and CDR2 SFDVKD. CDR3 sequence reads: CATTGTGGYTGELFF.

V gene TRBV3-1 combines with J gene TRBJ2-2; TCRdb proposes TRBD2, but this gene call is untestable without DNA. The germline gives CDR1 LGHDT, CDR2 YNNKEL (reference sequence). The CDR3 runs 18 residues. CDR3 amino acids: CASSPERGLAFGTGELFF. Variable domain in full (rest from reference TRBV3-1 and TRBJ2-2): DTAVSQTPKYLVTQMGNDKSIKCEQNLGHDTMYWYKQDSKKFLKIMFSYNNKELIINETVPNRFSPKSPDKAHLNLHINSLELGDSAVYFCASSPERGLAFGTGELFFGEGSRLTVL.

The chain joins TRBV7-2 to TRBJ1-1; the D call of TRBD1 rests on TCRdb alone, since no DNA is present to check it. Germline loops: CDR1 SGHTA, CDR2 FQGNSA. The CDR3 contains 16 residues. Here the CDR3 reads CASSPARGRVGTEAFF.

This chain connects TRBV10-3 to TRBJ2-1; TCRdb lists TRBD1, though no DNA is available to test this call. The CDR3 sequence is 17 residues long. The germline V gene has CDR1 ENHRY and CDR2 SYGVKD. CDR3 sequence reads: CAISESGSDLNYNEQFF.

This chain's CDR3 is CASGLVPLGSRELAKNIQYF. This chain links TRBV12-5 with TRBJ2-4; TCRdb indicates TRBD2, and absent DNA this call remains unverified. CDR3 size: 20 residues. Germline V lookup: CDR1 LGHNT, CDR2 FRNRAP.

The chain uses TRBV6-1 and TRBJ2-2; TCRdb proposes TRBD1, but this gene call is untestable without DNA. CDR1 is MNHNS, CDR2 SASEGT, per germline. CDR3 size: 17 residues. The CDR3 region is CASARGQGVIFTGELFF.

This CDR3 reads CASSLGPDPPPLHF. J is TRBJ1-6 and V is TRBV7-9; TCRdb returns TRBD1, unconfirmable since there is no DNA. The CDR3 has 14 residues. Germline V gene lookup returns CDR1 SEHNR and CDR2 FQNEAQ (reference sequence).

The rearrangement joins TRBV3-1 to TRBJ2-7; the D call of TRBD2 rests on TCRdb alone, since no DNA is present to check it. CDR1 is LGHDT, CDR2 YNNKEL, per germline (reference sequence). This CDR3 contains 17 residues. This chain's CDR3 is CASSFSGLAGISYEQYF.

The rearrangement uses TRBV5-1 and TRBJ2-5; with no DNA, the TCRdb D assignment of TRBD1 cannot be verified. Germline values: CDR1 SGHRS, CDR2 YFSETQ. This CDR3 contains 17 residues. CDR3 in amino acids: CASSPTPGRECRETQYF.

The chain employs TRBV11-1 and TRBJ1-4; no DNA is available, so the TRBD1 call from TCRdb remains unchecked. The CDR3 runs 19 residues. The germline CDR1 and CDR2 sequences are SGHAT and FQDESV (reference sequence). The CDR3 sequence: CASSLAEVDILNSGEKLFF. Using reference TRBV11-1 and TRBJ1-4 for the parts outside the CDR3, the full variable domain is EAEVAQSPRYKITEKSQAVAFWCDPISGHATLYWYRQILGQGPELLVQFQDESVVDDSQLPKDRFSAERLKGVDSTLKIQPAELGDSAMYLCASSLAEVDILNSGEKLFFGSGTQLSVL.

CDR3 in amino acids: CASSVGTGKAETEAFF. The J gene is TRBJ1-1, the V gene TRBV6-1; TCRdb selects TRBD1, and the lack of DNA leaves this call unchecked. Germline V lookup: CDR1 MNHNS, CDR2 SASEGT. CDR3 length equals 16 residues.

The chain recombines TRBV7-2 with TRBJ2-1; the TCRdb call, TRBD1, lacks DNA for checking. Germline CDR1 and CDR2: SGHTA and FQGNSA. The CDR3 loop spans 15 amino acids. The CDR3 is CASSPGQGANNEQFF.

V is TRBV24-1 and J is TRBJ1-6; TCRdb's D gene call, TRBD1, goes unchecked for lack of DNA. In germline, CDR1 is KGHDR, CDR2 SFDVKD. The CDR3 runs to 14 residues. The CDR3 loop is CATAGPTYNSPLHF.

The rearrangement links TRBV21-1 to TRBJ2-7. TRBV21-1 is an annotated pseudogene. The length of the CDR3 is 14 residues. The CDR3 reads CASSTNDLTYEQYF.

The J gene is TRBJ2-1, the V gene TRBV2; TCRdb's D gene call, TRBD1, goes unchecked for lack of DNA. The germline gives CDR1 SNHLY, CDR2 FYNNEI. The CDR3 is 13 amino acids. CDR3 amino acids: CASSETSGVEQFF.

The J gene is TRBJ2-4, the V gene TRBV19; with no DNA, the TCRdb D assignment of TRBD1 cannot be verified. The CDR3 length is 15 residues. Germline V gene lookup returns CDR1 LNHDA and CDR2 SQIVND (reference sequence). CDR3 in amino acids: CASSPAGQGIYIQYF.

This sequence joins TRBV28 and TRBJ2-2; TCRdb proposes TRBD1, but this gene call is untestable without DNA. The CDR3 totals 15 residues. Germline values: CDR1 MDHEN, CDR2 SYDVKM. The CDR3 here is CASRLEGRNTGELFF.

This chain joins TRBV11-2 and TRBJ2-3. CDR1 and CDR2 from the germline V gene are SGHAT and FQNNGV. The CDR3 runs to 13 residues. The CDR3 here is CASKFGSSDTQYF. Supplemented by reference TRBV11-2 and TRBJ2-3, the full variable domain reads EAGVAQSPRYKIIEKRQSVAFWCNPISGHATLYWYQQILGQGPKLLIQFQNNGVVDDSQLPKDRFSAERLKGVDSTLKIQPAKLEDSAVYLCASKFGSSDTQYFGPGTRLTVL.

The V gene is TRBV12-3 or TRBV12-4, the J gene TRBJ2-1; as DNA is missing, the TRBD1 call by TCRdb cannot be tested. The CDR3 totals 16 residues. The CDR3 spells CASSLGQGGSYNEQFF.

The chain employs TRBV12-3 or TRBV12-4 and TRBJ1-1. The CDR3 spans 16 residues. CDR3 protein: CASNPGEGRQNTEAFF.

The CDR3 loop is CASSESVFGGRTPGSCFF. The chain employs TRBV21-1 and TRBJ2-2; TCRdb picks TRBD1, but there is no DNA to check that call. TRBV21-1 is a known pseudogene. This CDR3 comprises 18 residues.